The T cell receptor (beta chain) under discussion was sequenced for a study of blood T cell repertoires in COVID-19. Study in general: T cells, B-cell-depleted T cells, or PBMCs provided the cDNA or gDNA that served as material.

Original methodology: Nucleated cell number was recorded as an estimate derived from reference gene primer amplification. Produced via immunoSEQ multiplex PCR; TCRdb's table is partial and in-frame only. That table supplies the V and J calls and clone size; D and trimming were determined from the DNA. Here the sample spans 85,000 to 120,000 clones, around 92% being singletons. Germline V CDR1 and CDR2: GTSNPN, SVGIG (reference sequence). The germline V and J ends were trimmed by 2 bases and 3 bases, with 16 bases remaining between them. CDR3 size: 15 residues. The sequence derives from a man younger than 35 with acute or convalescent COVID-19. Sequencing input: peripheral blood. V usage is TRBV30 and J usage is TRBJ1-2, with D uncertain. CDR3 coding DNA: TGTGCCTGGAGTCCAACGGGTCCCCCCTACTATGGCTACACCTTC. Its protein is CAWSPTGPPYYGYTF.